Listed below are T cell receptor beta chains from one sample, sequenced in a study of blood T cell repertoires in COVID-19. TCRdb's copy holds only in-frame clones and misses some; the assay was immunoSEQ multiplex PCR. The repertoire includes some 110,000 clones, about 89% of them detected once, and around 4.6% sits in the top ten. Material: peripheral blood. The receptors were sampled from a man aged 40-49 years with acute or convalescent COVID-19. Each CDR3 is given with its conserved first and last residue. The D gene is left open where the match is weak. Only some rows state a clone size, as once, few, many or a class for expanded clones.

-	TRBV10-3	-	TRBJ2-5	CAISVGRQETQYF	TGTGCCATCAGTGTTGGCCGCCAAGAGACCCAGTACTTC
-	TRBV3-1/TRBV3-2	-	TRBJ2-5	CASSLVRSLGETQYF	TGTGCCAGCAGCTTAGTACGCTCCCTTGGAGAGACCCAGTACTTC
-	TRBV5-8	-	TRBJ1-3	CASSFRGGDGNTIYF	TGTGCCAGCAGCTTTAGGGGGGGCGACGGAAACACCATATATTTT
-	TRBV2	-	TRBJ1-3	CASSEARGSGNTIYF	TGTGCCAGCAGTGAAGCGCGGGGATCTGGAAACACCATATATTTT
once	TRBV7-9	-	TRBJ1-2	CASSLLTVDEGYTF	TGTGCCAGCAGCTTACTGACAGTGGACGAGGGCTACACCTTC
-	TRBV6-1	-	TRBJ1-1	CASSDQGNTEAFF	TGTGCCAGCAGTGATCAGGGGAACACTGAAGCTTTCTTT
-	TRBV29-1	TRBD1	TRBJ1-2	CSFRGPGDYGYTF	TGCAGCTTCAGGGGGCCGGGAGACTATGGCTACACCTTC
few	TRBV11-2	TRBD2	TRBJ2-7	CASSLTSGGPNEQYF	TGTGCCAGCAGCCTGACTAGCGGGGGCCCCAACGAGCAGTACTTC
few	TRBV29-1	-	TRBJ1-2	CSVELGTGYTF	TGCAGCGTTGAACTAGGAACTGGCTACACCTTC
-	TRBV20-1	-	TRBJ1-2	CSAIDGGRTVGGYTF	TGCAGTGCTATTGACGGGGGGAGAACGGTGGGTGGCTACACCTTC
-	TRBV6-5	-	TRBJ1-5	CASSVRGVSNQPQHF	TGTGCCAGCAGCGTGCGCGGGGTGAGCAATCAGCCCCAGCATTTT
once	TRBV7-9	TRBD2	TRBJ2-5	CASSPGLAGGVETQYF	TGTGCCAGCAGCCCCGGACTAGCGGGAGGAGTAGAGACCCAGTACTTC
-	TRBV29-1	TRBD1	TRBJ2-7	CSAGQGTYEQYF	TGCAGTGCAGGACAGGGAACCTACGAGCAGTACTTC
-	TRBV7-9	-	TRBJ2-1	CASSLGSNSGNEQFF	TGTGCCAGCAGCTTAGGATCCAACTCGGGCAATGAGCAGTTCTTC
-	TRBV7-2	TRBD1	TRBJ1-3	CASSFEQGGYSGNTIYF	TGTGCCAGCAGCTTTGAACAGGGGGGTTATTCTGGAAACACCATATATTTT
-	TRBV19	TRBD2	TRBJ2-3	CASSIRAVAGGPLGTDTQYF	TGTGCCAGTAGTATCCGAGCAGTAGCGGGGGGGCCCCTGGGCACAGATACGCAGTATTTT
once	TRBV27	-	TRBJ2-7	CASSPRGGAYEQYF	TGTGCCAGCAGTCCCCGCGGCGGGGCCTACGAGCAGTACTTC
-	TRBV5-4	-	TRBJ1-1	CASSLDGGTLNTEAFF	TGTGCCAGCAGCTTGGATGGTGGCACATTGAACACTGAAGCTTTCTTT
once	TRBV27	-	TRBJ1-1	CASSFWGGIENTEAFF	TGTGCCAGCAGTTTCTGGGGGGGGATCGAGAACACTGAAGCTTTCTTT
-	TRBV5-4	TRBD2	TRBJ2-3	CASSLGTSGITDTQYF	TGTGCCAGCAGCTTGGGTACTAGCGGCATCACAGATACGCAGTATTTT